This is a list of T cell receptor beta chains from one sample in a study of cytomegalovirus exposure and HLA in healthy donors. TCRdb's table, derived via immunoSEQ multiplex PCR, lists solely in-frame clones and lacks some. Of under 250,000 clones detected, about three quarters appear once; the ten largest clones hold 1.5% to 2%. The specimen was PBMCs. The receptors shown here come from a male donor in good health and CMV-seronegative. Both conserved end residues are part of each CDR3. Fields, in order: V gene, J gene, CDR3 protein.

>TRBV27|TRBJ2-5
CASSGGGTSIFQETQYF
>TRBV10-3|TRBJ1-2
CAISEPGTGVNGYTF
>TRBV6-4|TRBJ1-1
CASGRSRRGNTEAFF
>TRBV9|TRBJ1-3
CASSVTRRGNTIYF
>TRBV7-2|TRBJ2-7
CASSSRTSGGNSYEQYF
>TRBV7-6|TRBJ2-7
CASSHRLDYYEQYF
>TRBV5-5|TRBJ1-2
CASSLVVGRTNYGYPF
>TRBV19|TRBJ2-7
CASSSRDRYYEQYF
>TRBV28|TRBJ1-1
CASSFGLPTGTEAFF
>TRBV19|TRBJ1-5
CASSIGQGGSQPQHF
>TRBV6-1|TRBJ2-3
CASSDMTVTDTQYF
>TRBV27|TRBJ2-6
CASSFASGGAGANVLTF
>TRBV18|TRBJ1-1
CASSREQGTEAFF
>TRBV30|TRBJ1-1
CAWSHRVEGTEAFF
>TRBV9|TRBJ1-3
CASSPTGGRGNTIYF
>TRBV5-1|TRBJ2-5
CASSSIDRTAAQETQYF
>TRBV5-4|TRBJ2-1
CASSLRGGAYNEQFF
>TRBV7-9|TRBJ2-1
CASSLGTSGGEQFF
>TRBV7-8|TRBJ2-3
CASSLRMLVAVTDTQYF
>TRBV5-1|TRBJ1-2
CASSLSRGNYGYTF
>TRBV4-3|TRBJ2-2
CASSQDSLGGGSTGELFF
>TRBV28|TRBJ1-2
CASSRNIFSYGYTF
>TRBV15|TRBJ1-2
CATSRGVAGSHDYGYTF
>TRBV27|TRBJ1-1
CASSPLDRADAEAFF
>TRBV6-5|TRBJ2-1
CASSYSGGGHWNEQFF
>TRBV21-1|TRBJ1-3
CASIWAADTIYF
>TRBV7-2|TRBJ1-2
CASSWGRQGADGYTF
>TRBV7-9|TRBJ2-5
CSSSQPLAGLEEAQYF
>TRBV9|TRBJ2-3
CASSAPQWSSDTQYF
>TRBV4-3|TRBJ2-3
CASSQGGGVTDTQYF
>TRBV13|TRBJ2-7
CASSLRLAGVGEQYF
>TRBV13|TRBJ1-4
CASSTQPGRGEKLFF
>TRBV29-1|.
CSVVQARGYEQYF
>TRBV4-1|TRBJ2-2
CASSQGRTTTGELFF
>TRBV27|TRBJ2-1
CASSAHPSGRAGEQFF
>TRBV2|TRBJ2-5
CASREETQYF
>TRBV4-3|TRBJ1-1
CASSQVLGQGNTEAFF
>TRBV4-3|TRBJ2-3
CASSQGLAGFTDTQYF
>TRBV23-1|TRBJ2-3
CASVAPCADTQYF
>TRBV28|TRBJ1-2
CASSPPSWGRNYGYTF
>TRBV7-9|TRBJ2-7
CASSLASASGRAYEQYF
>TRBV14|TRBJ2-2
CASSLSSGELFF
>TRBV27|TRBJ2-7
CASSLYIAGVVYEQYF